This T cell receptor beta chain derives from a study of naive and memory T cell subsets. TCR cDNA received a 3' ligated oligonucleotide that carried a UMI. Cells were not sorted; total RNA input targeted about 1 to 1000 ng. V dropped 1 base and J dropped 7 bases, with 5 bases sitting between them. Germline V lookup: CDR1 SEHNR, CDR2 FQNEAQ (reference sequence). The CDR3 sequence is 11 residues long. A few counts support this clonotype. Ligated cDNA underwent four rounds of PCR with nested alpha and beta constant region primers and SP2. Reverse transcription of blood and skin TCR RNA was primed at alpha and beta constant regions. In TCRdb, the 5' RACE reads were re-called with MiXCR into one record per CDR3 protein. The repertoire holds about 62,000 distinct CDR3 sequences, with more than 6.5% as singletons.

The rearrangement joins TRBV7-9 to TRBJ2-7; no firm D call. The TCR sequence derives from a female donor in good health. The CDR3 region is CASSLVQEQYF. CDR3 coding DNA: TGTGCCAGCAGCTTAGTCCAGGAGCAGTACTTC.